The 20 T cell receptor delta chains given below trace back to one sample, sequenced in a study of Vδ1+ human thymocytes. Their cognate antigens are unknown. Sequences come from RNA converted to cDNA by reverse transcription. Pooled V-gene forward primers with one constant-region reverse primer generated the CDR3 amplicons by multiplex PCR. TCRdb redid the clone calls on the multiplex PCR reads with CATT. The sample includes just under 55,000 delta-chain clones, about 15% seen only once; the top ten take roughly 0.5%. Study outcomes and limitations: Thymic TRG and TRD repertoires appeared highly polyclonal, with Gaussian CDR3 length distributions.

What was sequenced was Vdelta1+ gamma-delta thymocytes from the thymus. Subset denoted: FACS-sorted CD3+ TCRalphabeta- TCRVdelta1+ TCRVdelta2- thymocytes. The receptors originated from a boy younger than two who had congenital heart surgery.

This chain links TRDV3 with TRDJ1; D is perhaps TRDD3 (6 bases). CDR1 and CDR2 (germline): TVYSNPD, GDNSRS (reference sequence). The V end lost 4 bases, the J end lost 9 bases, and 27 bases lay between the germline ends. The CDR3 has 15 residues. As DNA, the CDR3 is TGTGCCTACATTAGCTTTAACTGGGTTTGGAGTGAACTCATCTTT. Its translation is CAYISFNWVWSELIF.

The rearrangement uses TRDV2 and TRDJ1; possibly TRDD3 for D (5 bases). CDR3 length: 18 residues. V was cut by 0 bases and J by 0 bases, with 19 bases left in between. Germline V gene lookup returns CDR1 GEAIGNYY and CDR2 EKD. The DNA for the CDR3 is TGTGCCTGTGACACCGAGAGGCGTTCACCTGGGAACACCGATAAACTCATCTTT. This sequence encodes CACDTERRSPGNTDKLIF.

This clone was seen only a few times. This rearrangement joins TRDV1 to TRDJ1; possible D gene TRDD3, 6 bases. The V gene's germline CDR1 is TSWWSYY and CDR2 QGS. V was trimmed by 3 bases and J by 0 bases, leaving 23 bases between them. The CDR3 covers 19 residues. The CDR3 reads CALGDLPPMGALYTDKLIF. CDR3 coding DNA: TGTGCTCTTGGGGACCTGCCGCCAATGGGGGCCCTGTACACCGATAAACTCATCTTT.

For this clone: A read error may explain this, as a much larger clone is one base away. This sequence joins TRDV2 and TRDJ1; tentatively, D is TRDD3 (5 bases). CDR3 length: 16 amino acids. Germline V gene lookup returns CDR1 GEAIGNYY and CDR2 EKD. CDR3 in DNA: TGTGCCTGTGACACCGGGTGGAGACCTCACACCGATACACTCATCTTT. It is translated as CACDTGWRPHTDTLIF.

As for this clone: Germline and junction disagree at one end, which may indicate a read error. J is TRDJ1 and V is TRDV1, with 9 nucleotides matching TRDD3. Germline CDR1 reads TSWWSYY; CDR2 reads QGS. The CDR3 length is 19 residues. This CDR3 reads CALGELGCPGGSYTDKLIF. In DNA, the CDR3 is TGTGCTCTTGGGGAACTTGGGTGTCCTGGGGGATCGTACACCGACAAACTCATCTTT.

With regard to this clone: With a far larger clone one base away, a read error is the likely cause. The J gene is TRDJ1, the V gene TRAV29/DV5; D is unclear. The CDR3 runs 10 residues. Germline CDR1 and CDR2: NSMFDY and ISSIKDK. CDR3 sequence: CAAYTAKLIF. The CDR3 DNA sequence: TGTGCAGCCTACACCGCTAAACTCATCTTT.

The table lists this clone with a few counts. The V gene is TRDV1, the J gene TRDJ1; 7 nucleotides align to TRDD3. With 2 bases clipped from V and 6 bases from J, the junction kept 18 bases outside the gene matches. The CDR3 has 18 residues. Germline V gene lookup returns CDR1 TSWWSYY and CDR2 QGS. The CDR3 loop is CALGENTYGEGIWYKLIF. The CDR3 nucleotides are TGTGCTCTTGGGGAAAATACCTACGGAGAGGGGATATGGTATAAACTCATCTTT.

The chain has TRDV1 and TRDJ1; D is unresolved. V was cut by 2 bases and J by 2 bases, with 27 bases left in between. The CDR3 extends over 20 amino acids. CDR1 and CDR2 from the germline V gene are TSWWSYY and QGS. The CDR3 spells CALGEFNCPIELLPTDKLIF. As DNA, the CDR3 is TGTGCTCTTGGGGAATTTAACTGCCCTATAGAACTCCTGCCTACCGATAAACTCATCTTT.

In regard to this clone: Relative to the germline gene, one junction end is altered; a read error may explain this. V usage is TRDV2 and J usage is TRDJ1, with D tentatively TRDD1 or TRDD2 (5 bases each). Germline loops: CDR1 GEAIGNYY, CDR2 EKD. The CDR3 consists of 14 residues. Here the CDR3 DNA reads TGTGCCTGTGACACCCCCTACGAAATCGATAAACCCATCTTT. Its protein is CACDTPYEIDKPIF.

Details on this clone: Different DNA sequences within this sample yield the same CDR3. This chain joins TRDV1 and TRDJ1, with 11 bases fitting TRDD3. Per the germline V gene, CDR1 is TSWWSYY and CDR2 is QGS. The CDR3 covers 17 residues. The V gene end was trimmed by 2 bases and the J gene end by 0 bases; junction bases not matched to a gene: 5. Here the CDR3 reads CALGEFWGIPYTDKLIF. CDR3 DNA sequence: TGTGCTCTTGGGGAATTCTGGGGGATACCGTACACCGATAAACTCATCTTT.

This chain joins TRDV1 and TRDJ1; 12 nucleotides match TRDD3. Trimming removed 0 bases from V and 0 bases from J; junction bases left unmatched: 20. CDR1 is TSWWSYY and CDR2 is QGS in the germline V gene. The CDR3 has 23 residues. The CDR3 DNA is TGTGCTCTTGGGGAACTAGTGCGTGCTGGGGGATACGCTGGTTTGGGCCACACCGATAAACTCATCTTT. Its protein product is CALGELVRAGGYAGLGHTDKLIF.

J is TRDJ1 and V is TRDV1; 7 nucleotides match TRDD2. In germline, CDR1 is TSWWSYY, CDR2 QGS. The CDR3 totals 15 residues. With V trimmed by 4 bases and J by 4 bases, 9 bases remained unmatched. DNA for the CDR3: TGTGCTCTTGGGGGGTTTTCCTACGCGGTCGATAAACTCATCTTT. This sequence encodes CALGGFSYAVDKLIF.

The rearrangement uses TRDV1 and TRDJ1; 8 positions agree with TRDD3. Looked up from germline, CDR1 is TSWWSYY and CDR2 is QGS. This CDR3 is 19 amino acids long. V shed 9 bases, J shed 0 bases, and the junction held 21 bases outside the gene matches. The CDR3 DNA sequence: TGTGCTCTCTGCCCTTGGCTCCCTGGGGGACCCATCTACACCGATAAACTCATCTTT. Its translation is CALCPWLPGGPIYTDKLIF.

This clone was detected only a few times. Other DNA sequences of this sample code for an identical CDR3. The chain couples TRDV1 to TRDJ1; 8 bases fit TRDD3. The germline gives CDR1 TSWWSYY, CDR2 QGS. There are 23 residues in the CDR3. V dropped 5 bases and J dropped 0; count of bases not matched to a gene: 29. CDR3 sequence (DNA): TGTGCTCTTGGGCCCCGGTGTCCCCCGTTTACTGGGGGGTCCACCAGGTACACCGATAAACTCATCTTT. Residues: CALGPRCPPFTGGSTRYTDKLIF.

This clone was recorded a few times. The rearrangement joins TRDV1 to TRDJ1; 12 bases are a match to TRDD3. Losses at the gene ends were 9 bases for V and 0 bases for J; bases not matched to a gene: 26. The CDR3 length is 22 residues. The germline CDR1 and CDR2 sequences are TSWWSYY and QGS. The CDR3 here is CALPKFPTKLGDTETYTDKLIF. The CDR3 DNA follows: TGTGCTCTGCCAAAGTTCCCTACCAAGCTGGGGGATACGGAGACGTACACCGATAAACTCATCTTT.

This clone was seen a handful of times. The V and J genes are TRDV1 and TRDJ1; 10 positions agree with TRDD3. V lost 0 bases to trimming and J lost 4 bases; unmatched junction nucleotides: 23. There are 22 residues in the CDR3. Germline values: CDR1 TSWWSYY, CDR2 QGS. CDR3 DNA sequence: TGTGCTCTTGGGGAACTGAGTCCCGGTGTACCTGGGGGATATTTTGGTGGCGATAAACTCATCTTT. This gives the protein CALGELSPGVPGGYFGGDKLIF.

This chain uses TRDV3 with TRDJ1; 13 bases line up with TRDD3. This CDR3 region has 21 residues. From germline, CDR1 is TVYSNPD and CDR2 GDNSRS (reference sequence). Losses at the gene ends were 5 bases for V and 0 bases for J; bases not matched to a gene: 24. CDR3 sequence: CAPPGGPTDWGIRSYTDKLIF. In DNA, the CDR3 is TGTGCCCCCCCCGGAGGTCCCACGGACTGGGGGATACGCTCGTACACCGATAAACTCATCTTT.

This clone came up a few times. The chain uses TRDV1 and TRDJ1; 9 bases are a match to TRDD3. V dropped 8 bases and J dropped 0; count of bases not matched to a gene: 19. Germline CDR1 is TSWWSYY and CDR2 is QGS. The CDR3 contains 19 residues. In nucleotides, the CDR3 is TGTGCTCTTAATGAACATTACTCGGGGATACGAGGGTACACCGATAAACTCATCTTT. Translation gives CALNEHYSGIRGYTDKLIF.

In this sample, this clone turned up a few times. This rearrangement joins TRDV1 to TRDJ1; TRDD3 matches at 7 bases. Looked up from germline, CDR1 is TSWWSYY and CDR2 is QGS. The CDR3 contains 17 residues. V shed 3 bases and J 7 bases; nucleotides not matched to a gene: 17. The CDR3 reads CALGEPSPRGDEIKLIF. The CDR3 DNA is TGTGCTCTTGGGGAGCCCTCGCCTCGGGGGGATGAGATTAAACTCATCTTT.

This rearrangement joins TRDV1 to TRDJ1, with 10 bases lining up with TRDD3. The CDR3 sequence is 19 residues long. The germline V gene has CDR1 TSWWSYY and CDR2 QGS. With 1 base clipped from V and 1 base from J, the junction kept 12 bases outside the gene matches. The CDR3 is CALGEPRVLGDISTDKLIF. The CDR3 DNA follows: TGTGCTCTTGGGGAACCTAGGGTGCTGGGGGATATCTCCACCGATAAACTCATCTTT.